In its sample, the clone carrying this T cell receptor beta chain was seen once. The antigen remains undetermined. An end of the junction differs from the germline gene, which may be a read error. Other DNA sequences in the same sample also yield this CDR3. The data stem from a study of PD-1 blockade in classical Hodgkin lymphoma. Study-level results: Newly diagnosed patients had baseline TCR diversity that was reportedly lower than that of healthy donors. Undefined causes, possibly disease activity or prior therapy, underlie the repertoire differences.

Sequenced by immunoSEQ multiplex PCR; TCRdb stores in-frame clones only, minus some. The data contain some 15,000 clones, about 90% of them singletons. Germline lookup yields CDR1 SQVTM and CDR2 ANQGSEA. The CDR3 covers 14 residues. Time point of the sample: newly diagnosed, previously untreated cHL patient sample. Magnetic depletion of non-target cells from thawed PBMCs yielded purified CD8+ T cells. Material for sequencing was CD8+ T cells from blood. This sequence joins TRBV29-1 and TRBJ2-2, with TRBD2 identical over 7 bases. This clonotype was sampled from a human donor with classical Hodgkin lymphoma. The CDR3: CSALTSSSSGELFF. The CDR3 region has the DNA TGCAGCGCTCTGACTAGCTCCTCTTCCGGGGAGTTGTTTTTT.